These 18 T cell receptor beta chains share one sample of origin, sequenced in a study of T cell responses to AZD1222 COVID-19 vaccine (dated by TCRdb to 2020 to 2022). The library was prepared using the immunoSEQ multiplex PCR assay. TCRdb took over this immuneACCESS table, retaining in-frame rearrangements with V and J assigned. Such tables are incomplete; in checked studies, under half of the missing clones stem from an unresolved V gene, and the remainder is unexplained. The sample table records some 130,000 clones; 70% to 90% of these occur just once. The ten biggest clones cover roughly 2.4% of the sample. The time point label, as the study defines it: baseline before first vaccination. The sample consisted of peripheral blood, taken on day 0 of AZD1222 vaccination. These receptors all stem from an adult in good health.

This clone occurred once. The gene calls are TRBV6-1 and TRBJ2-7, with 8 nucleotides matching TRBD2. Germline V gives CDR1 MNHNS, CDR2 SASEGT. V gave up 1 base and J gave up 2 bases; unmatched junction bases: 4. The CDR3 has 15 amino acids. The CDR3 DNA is TGTGCCAGCAGTGAAGGACTAGCGCCCACCTACGAGCAGTACTTC. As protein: CASSEGLAPTYEQYF.

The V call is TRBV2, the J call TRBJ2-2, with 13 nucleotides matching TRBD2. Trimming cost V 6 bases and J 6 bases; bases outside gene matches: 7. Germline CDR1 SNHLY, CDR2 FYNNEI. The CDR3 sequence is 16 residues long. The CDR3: CASRQGLAGVAGELFF. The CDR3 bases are TGTGCCAGCAGACAAGGACTAGCGGGAGTGGCCGGGGAGCTGTTTTTT. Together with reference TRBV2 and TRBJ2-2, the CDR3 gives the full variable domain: EPEVTQTPSHQVTQMGQEVILRCVPISNHLYFYWYRQILGQKVEFLVSFYNNEISEKSEIFDDQFSVERPDGSNFTLKIRSTKLEDSAMYFCASRQGLAGVAGELFFGEGSRLTVL.

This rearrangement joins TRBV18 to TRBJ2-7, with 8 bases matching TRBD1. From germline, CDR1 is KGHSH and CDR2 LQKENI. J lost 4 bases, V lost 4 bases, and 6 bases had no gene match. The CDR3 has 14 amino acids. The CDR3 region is CASSLLDRAYEQYF. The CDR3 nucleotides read TGTGCCAGCTCACTACTGGACAGGGCATACGAGCAGTACTTC. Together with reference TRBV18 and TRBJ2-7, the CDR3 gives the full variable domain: NAGVMQNPRHLVRRRGQEARLRCSPMKGHSHVYWYRQLPEEGLKFMVYLQKENIIDESGMPKERFSAEFPKEGPSILRIQQVVRGDSAAYFCASSLLDRAYEQYFGPGTRLTVT.

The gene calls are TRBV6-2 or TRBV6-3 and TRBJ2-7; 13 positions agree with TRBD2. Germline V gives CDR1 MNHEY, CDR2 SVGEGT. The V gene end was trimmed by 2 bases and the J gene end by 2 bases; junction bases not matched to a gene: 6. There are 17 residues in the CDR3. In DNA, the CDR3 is TGTGCCAGCAGTTACGGGGGGACTAGCGGGGCCCCCTACGAGCAGTACTTC. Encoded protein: CASSYGGTSGAPYEQYF.

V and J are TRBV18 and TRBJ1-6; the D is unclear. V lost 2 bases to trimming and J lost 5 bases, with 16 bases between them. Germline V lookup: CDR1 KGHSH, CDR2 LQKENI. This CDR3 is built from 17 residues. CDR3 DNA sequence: TGTGCCAGCTCACCAATGGAGGTCAGCCGAAATAATTCACCCCTCCACTTT. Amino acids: CASSPMEVSRNNSPLHF.

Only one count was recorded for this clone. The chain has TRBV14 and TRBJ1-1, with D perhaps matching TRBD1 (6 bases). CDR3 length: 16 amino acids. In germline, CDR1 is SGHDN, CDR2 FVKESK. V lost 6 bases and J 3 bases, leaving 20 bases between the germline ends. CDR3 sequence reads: CASRGKLQGLHTEAFF. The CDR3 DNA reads TGTGCCAGCAGAGGAAAGCTGCAGGGGCTGCACACTGAAGCTTTCTTT.

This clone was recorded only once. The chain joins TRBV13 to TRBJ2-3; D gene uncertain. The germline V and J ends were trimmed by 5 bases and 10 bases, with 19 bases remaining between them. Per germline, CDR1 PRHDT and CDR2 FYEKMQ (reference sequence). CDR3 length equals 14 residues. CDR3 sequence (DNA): TGTGCCAGCAGCCACTTGACATCCCCAACGGCGCAGTATTTT. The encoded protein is CASSHLTSPTAQYF.

CDR3 in amino acids: CASSQLLGRGHEQYF. CDR3 DNA: TGCGCCAGCAGCCAATTACTAGGCAGGGGTCACGAGCAGTACTTC. The J gene is TRBJ2-7, the V gene TRBV4-1; possibly TRBD1 for D (6 bases). Per the germline V gene, CDR1 is MGHRA and CDR2 is YSYEKL. V lost 2 bases to trimming and J lost 5 bases, with 16 bases between them. The CDR3 spans 15 residues.

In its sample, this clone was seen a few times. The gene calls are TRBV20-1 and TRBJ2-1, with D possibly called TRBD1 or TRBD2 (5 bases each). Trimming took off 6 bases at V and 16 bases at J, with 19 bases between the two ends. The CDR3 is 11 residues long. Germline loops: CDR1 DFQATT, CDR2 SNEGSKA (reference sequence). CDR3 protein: CSAHSYGAGFF. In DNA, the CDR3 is TGCAGTGCCCACTCGTACGGGGCGGGCTTCTTC.

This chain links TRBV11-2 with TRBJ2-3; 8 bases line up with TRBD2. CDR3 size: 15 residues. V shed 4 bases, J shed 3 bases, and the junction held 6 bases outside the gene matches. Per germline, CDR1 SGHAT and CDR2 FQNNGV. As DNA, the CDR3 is TGTGCCAGCAGCTCCACTAGCGGACCTACAGATACGCAGTATTTT. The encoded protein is CASSSTSGPTDTQYF.

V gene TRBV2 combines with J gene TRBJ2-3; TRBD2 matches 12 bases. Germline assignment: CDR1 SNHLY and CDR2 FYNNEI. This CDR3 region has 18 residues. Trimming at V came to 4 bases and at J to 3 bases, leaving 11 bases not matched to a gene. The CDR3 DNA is TGTGCCAGCAGTGGCTTGGTGCTAGCGGGAGGGCGTACAGATACGCAGTATTTT. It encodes CASSGLVLAGGRTDTQYF. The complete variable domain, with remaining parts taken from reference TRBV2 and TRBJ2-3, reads EPEVTQTPSHQVTQMGQEVILRCVPISNHLYFYWYRQILGQKVEFLVSFYNNEISEKSEIFDDQFSVERPDGSNFTLKIRSTKLEDSAMYFCASSGLVLAGGRTDTQYFGPGTRLTVL.

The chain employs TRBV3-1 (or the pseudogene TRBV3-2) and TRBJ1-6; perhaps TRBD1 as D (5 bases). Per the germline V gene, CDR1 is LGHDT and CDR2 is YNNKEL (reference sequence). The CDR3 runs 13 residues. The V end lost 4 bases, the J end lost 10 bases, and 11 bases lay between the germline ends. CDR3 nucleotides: TGTGCCAGCAGCCCAGCCCCAGGGTCACCCCTCCACTTT. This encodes CASSPAPGSPLHF.

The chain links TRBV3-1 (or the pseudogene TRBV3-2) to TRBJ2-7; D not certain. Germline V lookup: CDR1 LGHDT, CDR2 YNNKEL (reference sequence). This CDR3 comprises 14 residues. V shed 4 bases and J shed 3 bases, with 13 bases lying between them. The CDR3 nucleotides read TGTGCCAGCAGCCTATATTACCCAAACTACGAGCAGTACTTC. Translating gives CASSLYYPNYEQYF.

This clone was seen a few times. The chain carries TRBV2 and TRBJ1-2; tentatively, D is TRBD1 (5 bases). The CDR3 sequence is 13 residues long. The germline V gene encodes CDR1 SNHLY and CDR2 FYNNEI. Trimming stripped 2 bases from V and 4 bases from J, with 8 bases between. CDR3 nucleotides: TGTGCCAGCAGTGAAAGGCAGGGCTATGGCTACACCTTC. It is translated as CASSERQGYGYTF.

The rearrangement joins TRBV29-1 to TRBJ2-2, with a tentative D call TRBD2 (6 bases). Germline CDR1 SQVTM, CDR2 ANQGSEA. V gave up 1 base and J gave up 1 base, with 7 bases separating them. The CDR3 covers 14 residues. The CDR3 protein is CSVEGRGNTGELFF. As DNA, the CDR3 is TGCAGCGTTGAAGGGAGGGGGAACACCGGGGAGCTGTTTTTT.

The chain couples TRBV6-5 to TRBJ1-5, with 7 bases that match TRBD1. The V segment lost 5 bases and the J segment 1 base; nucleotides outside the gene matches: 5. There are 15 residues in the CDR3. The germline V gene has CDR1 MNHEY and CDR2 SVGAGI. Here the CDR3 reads CASSPRTGSNQPQHF. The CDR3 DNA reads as TGTGCCAGCAGTCCCCGGACAGGAAGCAATCAGCCCCAGCATTTT.

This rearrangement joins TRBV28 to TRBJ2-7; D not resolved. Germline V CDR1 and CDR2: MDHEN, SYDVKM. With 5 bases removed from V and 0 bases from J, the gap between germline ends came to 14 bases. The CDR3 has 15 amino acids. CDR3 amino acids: CASSPSLWGSYEQYF. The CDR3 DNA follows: TGTGCCAGCAGTCCCTCCTTATGGGGCTCCTACGAGCAGTACTTC.

The CDR3 DNA reads as TGCGCGAAAGAGACCCAGTACTTC. Translation: CAKETQYF. The chain links TRBV5-1 to TRBJ2-5; D not certain. This CDR3 spans 8 amino acids. Germline-derived CDR1 and CDR2 are SGHRS and YFSETQ.